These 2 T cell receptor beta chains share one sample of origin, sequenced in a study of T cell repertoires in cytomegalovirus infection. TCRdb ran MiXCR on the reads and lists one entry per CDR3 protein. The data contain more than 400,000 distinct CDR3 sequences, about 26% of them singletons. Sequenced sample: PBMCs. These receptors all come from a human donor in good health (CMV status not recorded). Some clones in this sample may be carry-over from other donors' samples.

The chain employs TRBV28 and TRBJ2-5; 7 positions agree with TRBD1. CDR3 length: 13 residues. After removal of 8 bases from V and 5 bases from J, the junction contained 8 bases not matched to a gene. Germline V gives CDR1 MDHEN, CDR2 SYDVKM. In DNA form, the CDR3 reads TGTGCCAGCGGAACCGGGACAGCCGAGACCCAGTACTTC. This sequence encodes CASGTGTAETQYF. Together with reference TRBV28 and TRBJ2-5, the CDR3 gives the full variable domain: DVKVTQSSRYLVKRTGEKVFLECVQDMDHENMFWYRQDPGLGLRLIYFSYDVKMKEKGDIPEGYSVSREKKERFSLILESASTNQTSMYLCASGTGTAETQYFGPGTRLLVL.

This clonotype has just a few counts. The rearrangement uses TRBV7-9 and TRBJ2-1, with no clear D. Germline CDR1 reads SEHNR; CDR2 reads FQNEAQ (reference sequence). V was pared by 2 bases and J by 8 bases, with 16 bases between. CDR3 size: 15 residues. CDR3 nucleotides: TGTGCCAGCAGCTTACAGAGGCTAGGTGAGGATGAGCAGTTCTTC. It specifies CASSLQRLGEDEQFF.